These 17 T cell receptor beta chains originate from one sample sequenced in a study of CD8+ T cells in alopecia areata. Reverse transcribed after extraction, RNA yielded cDNA as the sequencing template. Generated by immunoSEQ multiplex PCR, the TCRdb table keeps only in-frame clones and is missing some. Of over 150,000 clones listed, 50% to 60% were seen once; the top ten hold about 14%. This sample comprised CD4+ T cells sorted from blood, obtained at week 0. The receptors here all came from a human donor with alopecia areata.

V usage is TRBV5-1 and J usage is TRBJ1-1; D possibly corresponds to TRBD1 (6 bases). The CDR3 loop spans 15 amino acids. CDR1 SGHRS and CDR2 YFSETQ come from the germline V gene. V was shortened by 4 bases and J by 3 bases, with 16 bases between the two germline ends. CDR3 sequence: CASSPRDTGDTEAFF. The CDR3 nucleotides are TGCGCCAGCAGCCCCCGGGACACGGGGGACACTGAAGCTTTCTTT.

The V gene is TRBV7-7, the J gene TRBJ2-3; the D is unclear. Trimming removed 5 bases from V and 0 bases from J, with 6 bases in between. The CDR3 is 13 amino acids. Per germline, CDR1 SSHAT and CDR2 FNYEAQ (reference sequence). The CDR3 spells CASSARSTDTQYF. The CDR3 DNA reads TGTGCCAGCAGCGCGCGAAGCACAGATACGCAGTATTTT.

The rearrangement links TRBV18 to TRBJ2-3; D tentatively reads TRBD1 or TRBD2 (5 bases each). V lost 3 bases and J lost 5, with 9 bases in between. Germline loops: CDR1 KGHSH, CDR2 LQKENI. This CDR3 is built from 13 residues. The CDR3 bases are TGTGCCAGCTCACCCCGGGACCAAGATACGCAGTATTTT. It is translated as CASSPRDQDTQYF.

This clone showed up just a few times. CDR3 DNA: TGTGCCAGCAGCCAAGGTGTGGAGACCCAGTACTTC. Protein product: CASSQGVETQYF. The chain employs TRBV4-2 and TRBJ2-5; the D is unclear. Trimming removed 1 base from V and 5 bases from J, with 5 bases in between. The CDR3 loop spans 12 amino acids. The germline V gene encodes CDR1 LGHNA and CDR2 YNFKEQ.

This clone was detected a few times. The rearrangement joins TRBV28 to TRBJ2-7; no firm D call. Trimming removed 3 bases from V and 4 bases from J, with 7 bases in between. This CDR3 is built from 12 residues. CDR1 is MDHEN and CDR2 is SYDVKM in the germline V gene. The CDR3 spells CASSFSGYEQYF. The CDR3 DNA is TGTGCCAGCAGTTTCTCAGGTTACGAGCAGTACTTC.

CDR3 bases: TGCAGCGTTGGAGCAGACGAGACCCAGTACTTC. Translation: CSVGADETQYF. The chain links TRBV29-1 to TRBJ2-5; D unresolved. V lost 4 bases, J lost 5 bases, and 8 bases lay in between. Germline assignment: CDR1 SQVTM and CDR2 ANQGSEA. This CDR3 spans 11 amino acids.

The rearrangement links TRBV7-2 to TRBJ2-3; 10 positions agree with TRBD1. V gave up 5 bases and J gave up 2 bases; unmatched junction bases: 4. This CDR3 has 15 amino acids. Germline loops: CDR1 SGHTA, CDR2 FQGNSA. CDR3 bases: TGTGCCAGCAGCCTTCGACAGGGGGCCACAGATACGCAGTATTTT. It codes for CASSLRQGATDTQYF. Full variable domain (outside the CDR3, taken from reference TRBV7-2 and TRBJ2-3): GAGVSQSPSNKVTEKGKDVELRCDPISGHTALYWYRQSLGQGLEFLIYFQGNSAPDKSGLPSDRFSAERTGGSVSTLTIQRTQQEDSAVYLCASSLRQGATDTQYFGPGTRLTVL.

The chain is built from TRBV7-3 and TRBJ2-3; D call uncertain. The CDR3 spans 13 residues. Trimming left V 5 bases short and J 4 bases short, with 10 bases between. Looked up from germline, CDR1 is SGHTA and CDR2 is FQGTGA. CDR3 protein: CASSQTPADTQYF. The CDR3 DNA reads as TGTGCCAGCAGCCAAACGCCGGCAGATACGCAGTATTTT.

The V and J genes are TRBV30 and TRBJ2-2; TRBD2 agrees at 7 bases. The J segment lost 0 bases and the V segment lost 5 bases, leaving 6 bases of the junction unmatched. This CDR3 is built from 15 residues. Germline V gene lookup returns CDR1 GTSNPN and CDR2 SVGIG (reference sequence). The CDR3 spells CAWGSGATNTGELFF. CDR3 coding DNA: TGTGCCTGGGGAAGCGGGGCAACGAACACCGGGGAGCTGTTTTTT.

This clone occurred once. The V gene is TRBV30, the J gene TRBJ1-2; D possibly corresponds to TRBD1 (5 bases). Trimming shortened V by 0 bases and J by 8 bases, and 22 bases separated the two germline ends. CDR3 length: 16 amino acids. Germline V gives CDR1 GTSNPN, CDR2 SVGIG (reference sequence). The CDR3 region is CAWSVLAGQSAVGYTF. DNA of the CDR3: TGTGCCTGGAGTGTACTCGCAGGGCAGAGCGCGGTCGGCTACACCTTC.

This clone has a handful of counts. The genes are TRBV21-1 and TRBJ1-5. TRBV21-1 is classified as a pseudogene. The CDR3 extends over 14 amino acids. CDR3 in DNA: TGTGCCAGCAGCTCTAGACGGGGGTGCCAGCCCCAGCATTTT. Its translation: CASSSRRGCQPQHF.

This clone was counted between two and nine times. V gene TRBV29-1 combines with J gene TRBJ2-4; D unclear. The CDR3 extends over 14 amino acids. V was shortened by 0 bases and J by 0 bases, with 6 bases between the two germline ends. Germline values: CDR1 SQVTM, CDR2 ANQGSEA. CDR3 sequence: CSVEDPIAKNIQYF. CDR3 nucleotides: TGCAGCGTTGAAGATCCTATAGCCAAAAACATTCAGTACTTC.

The gene calls are TRBV29-1 and TRBJ1-1; no firm D call. The germline V gene encodes CDR1 SQVTM and CDR2 ANQGSEA. This CDR3 is built from 13 residues. V lost 3 bases to trimming and J lost 2 bases, with 10 bases between them. CDR3 sequence: CSVEPLTNTEAFF. The CDR3 DNA sequence: TGCAGCGTTGAGCCCCTCACCAACACTGAAGCTTTCTTT. The full variable domain, in which reference TRBV29-1 and TRBJ1-1 provide the parts outside the CDR3, is SAVISQKPSRDICQRGTSLTIQCQVDSQVTMMFWYRQQPGQSLTLIATANQGSEATYESGFVIDKFPISRPNLTFSTLTVSNMSPEDSSIYLCSVEPLTNTEAFFGQGTRLTVV.

This chain uses TRBV25-1 with TRBJ1-2; D unclear. Germline values: CDR1 MGHDK, CDR2 SYGVNS. The CDR3 spans 18 residues. Deletions cut 3 bases from V and 5 bases from J, with 25 bases between. The CDR3 DNA is TGTGCCAGCAGTGACCCCTTTGGAGGACTGGCCCCTCATTATGGCTACACCTTC. It specifies CASSDPFGGLAPHYGYTF.

The rearrangement links TRBV5-6 to TRBJ2-2; no definite D call. The CDR3 consists of 11 residues. V was trimmed by 2 bases and J by 7 bases, leaving 3 bases between them. The germline V gene has CDR1 SGHDT and CDR2 YYEEEE. CDR3 coding DNA: TGTGCCAGCAGCTTTGGCGGGGAGCTGTTTTTT. This encodes CASSFGGELFF.

This clone was detected only a few times. The V call is TRBV14, the J call TRBJ2-2; no firm D call. From germline, CDR1 is SGHDN and CDR2 FVKESK. V dropped 1 base and J dropped 2 bases, with 5 bases sitting between them. CDR3 length: 14 residues. CDR3 amino acids: CASSQVLNTGELFF. CDR3 DNA: TGTGCCAGCAGCCAAGTGCTTAACACCGGGGAGCTGTTTTTT.

The genes are TRBV5-1 and TRBJ2-5; D may be TRBD2 (5 bases). The V and J ends lost 0 bases and 1 base respectively, with 7 bases between them. The CDR3 extends over 14 amino acids. CDR1 is SGHRS, CDR2 YFSETQ, per germline. CDR3 loop: CASSLASLQETQYF. CDR3 in DNA: TGCGCCAGCAGCTTGGCTAGCCTCCAAGAGACCCAGTACTTC.